This TCR beta chain was recovered during a study of T-cell memory formation after mild COVID-19. Trimming cost V 5 bases and J 4 bases; bases outside gene matches: 6. This CDR3 is built from 15 residues. This clonotype came up a few times. A single record per CDR3 protein comes from TCRdb applying MiXCR to the 5' RACE reads. The sample lists roughly 220,000 distinct CDR3 sequences; approximately 10% were seen once. This TCR was sampled from a man younger than 35 who had mild COVID-19 (a few samples of this study predate the infection). Cell type and time point are not known. The chain combines TRBV12-3 or TRBV12-4 with TRBJ1-2; 11 positions match TRBD1. Sequenced input: PBMCs or a T cell subset sorted from them (not recorded which). DNA of the CDR3: TGTGCCAGCAGTCCCACCGGGACAGGGGGCTATGGCTACACCTTC. It codes for CASSPTGTGGYGYTF.